This TCR beta chain originates from a study of shared clonotypes between healthy human individuals. Genomic DNA of every subset was divided equally among multiple immunoSEQ plates. Ten immunoSEQ deep assay plates held the unsorted PBMC DNA. The protocol was immunoSEQ multiplex PCR, while the TCRdb copy is restricted to in-frame clones and leaves out a portion. The sample lists some 490,000 clones; almost 80% were seen once. As regards this clone: Its antigen remains unknown.

Trimming took 7 bases from V and 2 from J, leaving 14 bases between them. Germline-derived CDR1 and CDR2 are MDHEN and SYDVKM. The CDR3 runs 14 residues. Findings and caveats of the study: Only blood was sampled; tissue repertoires likely differ.

The receptor was isolated from a woman between 35 and 50 years old in good health. Some clones in this sample may be carry-over from other donors' samples. This chain uses TRBV28 with TRBJ2-5; the D is unclear. Sequences were obtained from PBMCs. CDR3 in amino acids: CASIPSGYQETQYF. In DNA, the CDR3 is TGTGCCAGCATCCCGTCGGGTTATCAAGAGACCCAGTACTTC.